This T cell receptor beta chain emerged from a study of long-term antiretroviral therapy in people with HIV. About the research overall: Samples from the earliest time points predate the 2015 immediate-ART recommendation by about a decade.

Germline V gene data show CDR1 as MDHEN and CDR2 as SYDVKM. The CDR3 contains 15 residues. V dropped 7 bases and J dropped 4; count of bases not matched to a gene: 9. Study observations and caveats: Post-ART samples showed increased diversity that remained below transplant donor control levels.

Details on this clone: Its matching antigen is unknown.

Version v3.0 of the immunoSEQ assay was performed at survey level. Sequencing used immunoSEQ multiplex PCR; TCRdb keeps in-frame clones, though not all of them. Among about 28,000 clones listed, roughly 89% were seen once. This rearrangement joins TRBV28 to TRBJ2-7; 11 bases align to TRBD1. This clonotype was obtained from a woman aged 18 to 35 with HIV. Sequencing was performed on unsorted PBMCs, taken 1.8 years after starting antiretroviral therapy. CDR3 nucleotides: TGTGCCAGCACCTTGCAAGGACAGGGGGCTTACGAGCAGTACTTC. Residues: CASTLQGQGAYEQYF.